These T cell receptor beta chains were read from a single sample in a study of beta chain features in type 1 diabetes. Profiling relied on immunoSEQ multiplex PCR, and the TCRdb table lists in-frame clones only, not all of them. The repertoire holds some 270,000 clones, with under 8.5% as singletons. The sequenced sample consisted of central memory CD4+ T cells from blood. These receptors all come from a woman between 18 and 29 years old in good health. The CDR3 runs from the conserved cysteine through the conserved F or W. The D gene is left open where the match is weak. The size entry is marked missing in some rows and otherwise reads once, few, many or a size class.

clone_size: few; j_call: TRBJ1-4; v_call: TRBV6-6; d_call: NA; cdr3_nt: TGTGCCAGCAGTAAAACAGGGAATGAAAAACTGTTTTTT; cdr3_aa: CASSKTGNEKLFF
clone_size: NA; j_call: TRBJ2-5; v_call: TRBV7-9; d_call: NA; cdr3_nt: TGTGCCAGCAGCTCACCCTCGGGGACCCAGTACTTC; cdr3_aa: CASSSPSGTQYF
clone_size: NA; j_call: TRBJ2-1; v_call: TRBV19; d_call: NA; cdr3_nt: TGTGCCAGTGCAGACAGGACCCGAGGGGCTTACAATGAGCAGTTCTTC; cdr3_aa: CASADRTRGAYNEQFF
clone_size: many; j_call: TRBJ2-1; v_call: TRBV7-9; d_call: NA; cdr3_nt: TGTGCCAGCAGCTTAGCTGGTGCACGGGTTCGTGAGCAGTTCTTC; cdr3_aa: CASSLAGARVREQFF
clone_size: NA; j_call: TRBJ2-7; v_call: TRBV7-9; d_call: TRBD2; cdr3_nt: TGTGCCAGCAGCCGGGGGGGATCCAACACCTACGAGCAGTACTTC; cdr3_aa: CASSRGGSNTYEQYF
clone_size: few; j_call: TRBJ1-4; v_call: TRBV29-1; d_call: NA; cdr3_nt: TGCAGCGTTACCCGAGGTGCTTCTAATGAAAAACTGTTTTTT; cdr3_aa: CSVTRGASNEKLFF
clone_size: many; j_call: TRBJ1-5; v_call: TRBV18; d_call: NA; cdr3_nt: TGTGCCAGCAAGGGGTTGGGGAATCAGCCCCAGCATTTT; cdr3_aa: CASKGLGNQPQHF
clone_size: NA; j_call: TRBJ2-1; v_call: TRBV9; d_call: NA; cdr3_nt: TGTGCCAGCAGCGCCCGGGCCATATACAATGAGCAGTTCTTC; cdr3_aa: CASSARAIYNEQFF
clone_size: NA; j_call: TRBJ1-2; v_call: TRBV7-9; d_call: NA; cdr3_nt: TGTGCCAGCAGCCTTACCGGTCCCACCTATGGCTACACCTTC; cdr3_aa: CASSLTGPTYGYTF
clone_size: few; j_call: TRBJ2-5; v_call: TRBV7-9; d_call: NA; cdr3_nt: TGTGCCAGCAGCCTAAACAGGATAGGTCGGGAGACCCAGTACTTC; cdr3_aa: CASSLNRIGRETQYF
clone_size: NA; j_call: TRBJ1-1; v_call: TRBV30; d_call: NA; cdr3_nt: TGTGCCTGGAGTGTACAGAGGTGGGACACTGAAGCTTTCTTT; cdr3_aa: CAWSVQRWDTEAFF
clone_size: few; j_call: TRBJ2-6; v_call: TRBV27; d_call: NA; cdr3_nt: TGTGCCAGCAGTTCGGAGGGGCCCCTCACCCTCTCTGGGGCCAACGTCCTGACTTTC; cdr3_aa: CASSSEGPLTLSGANVLTF
clone_size: NA; j_call: TRBJ2-2; v_call: TRBV11-2; d_call: NA; cdr3_nt: TGTGCCAGCAGCTTAACGTCGGTCGGGGAGCTGTTTTTT; cdr3_aa: CASSLTSVGELFF
clone_size: NA; j_call: TRBJ2-5; v_call: TRBV11-2; d_call: NA; cdr3_nt: TGTGCCAGCAGCCCCGCCAGAGGGAGGCGAGAGACCCAGTACTTC; cdr3_aa: CASSPARGRRETQYF
clone_size: many; j_call: TRBJ1-5; v_call: TRBV27; d_call: TRBD1; cdr3_nt: TGTGCCAGCAGTTTTGTAGGACAGGGCAATCAGCCCCAGCATTTT; cdr3_aa: CASSFVGQGNQPQHF
clone_size: NA; j_call: TRBJ2-1; v_call: TRBV7-8; d_call: NA; cdr3_nt: TGTGCCAGCAGTCCGGGCCCCTTAGGTGCGAGCTCCTACAATGAGCAGTTCTTC; cdr3_aa: CASSPGPLGASSYNEQFF
clone_size: NA; j_call: TRBJ2-5; v_call: TRBV18; d_call: TRBD2; cdr3_nt: TGTGCCAGCTCACCCCCAGCGGGGCAGCGTGAGACCCAGTACTTC; cdr3_aa: CASSPPAGQRETQYF
clone_size: few; j_call: TRBJ2-7; v_call: TRBV4-1; d_call: NA; cdr3_nt: TGCGCCAGCAGCCAAACCTGGGGTGAGAGCTCCTACGAGCAGTACTTC; cdr3_aa: CASSQTWGESSYEQYF
clone_size: few; j_call: TRBJ2-6; v_call: TRBV4-3; d_call: NA; cdr3_nt: TGCGCCAGCAGCCAGGCCTCCGCGACAGGCTTAGGCTCTGGGGCCAACGTCCTGACTTTC; cdr3_aa: CASSQASATGLGSGANVLTF